The rows below give T cell receptor beta chains drawn from one sample of a study of regulatory T cells in long-lasting Graves disease. TCRdb redid the calling of the multiplex PCR reads with MiXCR, one entry per CDR3 protein. The sample holds some 250,000 distinct CDR3 sequences, about 17% seen once. The data also belong to a second study, concerning T cells in Graves' hyperthyroidism and ophthalmopathy.

Here the sequenced sample was peripheral blood mononuclear cells (PBMCs), taken at new diagnosis, from a patient treated with antithyroid drugs. These receptors were obtained from a woman aged 25 to 39 with Graves disease. The CDR3 runs from the conserved cysteine through the conserved F or W. Each record gives: V gene, J gene, CDR3 protein.

>TRBV7-2|TRBJ1-3
CASSLRWSGNTIYF
>TRBV6-1|TRBJ2-3
CASSDGLAGVDTQYF
>TRBV12-3/TRBV12-4|TRBJ1-2
CASSFREPGGFGYTF
>TRBV20-1|TRBJ2-3
CSARRDGADTQYF
>TRBV6-5|TRBJ1-1
CASSSQGAEGTEAFF
>TRBV18|TRBJ1-5
CVSSRDSNQPQHF
>TRBV18|TRBJ1-1
CASSPPRTGDSLNTEAFF
>TRBV6-1|TRBJ2-4
CASSERDRGTKNIQYF
>TRBV27|TRBJ1-2
CASSRPTGHGYTF
>TRBV3-1|TRBJ1-4
CASSQHGGGWSEKLFF
>TRBV25-1|TRBJ2-1
CASSVLAGVEQFF
>TRBV11-2|TRBJ1-2
CASSLNNNYGYTF
>TRBV15|TRBJ1-5
CATSRDLGPNQPQHF
>TRBV12-3/TRBV12-4|TRBJ2-7
CASRSPSEAGGYEQYF
>TRBV12-3/TRBV12-4|TRBJ1-5
CASSLGSQPQHF
>TRBV6-4|TRBJ1-2
CASSEDGDYGYTF
>TRBV7-8|TRBJ1-6
CASRRGVHNSPLHF
>TRBV11-2|TRBJ1-2
CASSRDGLRYGYTF
>TRBV6-1|TRBJ2-3
CASREKGNTQYF
>TRBV7-2|TRBJ1-1
CASSLVRRGTEAFF
>TRBV11-3|TRBJ2-3
CASSPTGATDTQYF
>TRBV20-1|TRBJ2-3
CSARRLWPDTQYF
>TRBV7-2|TRBJ1-4
CASSLEGAAGGGKLFF
>TRBV7-3|TRBJ1-6
CASSLLGHSPLHF
>TRBV20-1|TRBJ2-1
CSASPGGLSGGHEQFF
>TRBV4-2|TRBJ1-3
CASSRVSEHTIYF
>TRBV6-2/TRBV6-3|TRBJ2-7
CASSYSRDRAGSYEQYF
>TRBV5-5|TRBJ1-1
CASSLVSEAFF
>TRBV7-3|TRBJ2-3
CASSLRGQADTQYF
>TRBV2|TRBJ2-1
CASSDRQGGYNEQFF
>TRBV6-1|TRBJ1-1
CASSSRSEAFF
>TRBV19|TRBJ2-2
CASTPSSGTKNTGELFF
>TRBV27|TRBJ1-1
CASSLGSGTRTEAFF
>TRBV9|TRBJ1-2
CASSVAGSSKGYTF
>TRBV9|TRBJ1-2
CASSPTGIYGYTF
>TRBV12-5|TRBJ2-4
CASGLVLPQTKNIQYF
>TRBV11-2|TRBJ2-7
CASSYTPGLLAEQYF